The 9 T cell receptor beta chains below come from one sample, sequenced in a study of blood T cells in healthy people across ages. A J-beta primer mix and a sample-barcoded 5' primer were used in a second PCR of about 7 to 12 cycles. TCRdb re-called the 5' RACE reads with MiXCR, one entry per CDR3 protein. Of 1.5 million to 2 million distinct CDR3 sequences listed, about 50% are singletons. Sequencing was performed on blood. Receptors were obtained from a woman between 40 and 50 years old in good health.

This rearrangement joins TRBV20-1 to TRBJ1-2; 7 nucleotides align to TRBD1. The germline V gene encodes CDR1 DFQATT and CDR2 SNEGSKA (reference sequence). Losses at the gene ends were 3 bases for V and 3 bases for J; bases not matched to a gene: 19. The CDR3 covers 18 residues. The CDR3 region is CSARAGRKGTEKDYGYTF. CDR3 nucleotides: TGCAGTGCTAGGGCCGGGCGAAAAGGGACAGAGAAGGACTATGGCTACACCTTC.

The chain couples TRBV28 to TRBJ2-1, with 9 bases fitting TRBD2. The length of the CDR3 is 19 residues. Trimming took 8 bases from V and 7 from J; bases not matched to a gene: 24. Germline V CDR1 and CDR2: MDHEN, SYDVKM. The CDR3 nucleotides read TGTGCCAGCCCACCTTTGCTGGAGGGCCTAGCGGGGACGGGGAATGAGCAGTTCTTC. Translated, it gives CASPPLLEGLAGTGNEQFF.

This clonotype was seen a few times. The V call is TRBV4-3, the J call TRBJ1-6; no clear D. V shed 0 bases and J shed 2 bases, with 14 bases lying between them. CDR1 is LGHNA, CDR2 YSLEER, per germline. This CDR3 is 18 amino acids long. The CDR3 region is CASSQEGLETTYNSPLHF. The CDR3 DNA reads TGCGCCAGCAGCCAAGAAGGGTTGGAGACCACCTATAATTCACCCCTCCACTTT.

In this sample, this clonotype turned up a few times. The chain couples TRBV7-2 to TRBJ1-1, with a weak D call TRBD1 (6 bases). CDR1 and CDR2 from the germline V gene are SGHTA and FQGNSA. Trimming shortened V by 0 bases and J by 3 bases, and 8 bases separated the two germline ends. The CDR3 has 14 residues. CDR3 coding DNA: TGTGCCAGCAGCTTAGCCAGGGGACACACTGAAGCTTTCTTT. This translates into CASSLARGHTEAFF.

This clonotype was seen a few times. The chain links TRBV20-1 to TRBJ2-1, with no clear D. Germline CDR1 and CDR2: DFQATT and SNEGSKA (reference sequence). The CDR3 length is 15 residues. V was trimmed by 1 base and J by 2 bases, leaving 12 bases between them. The CDR3 region is CSARAPSVAYNEQFF. The CDR3 region has the DNA TGCAGTGCTAGAGCGCCCTCAGTGGCCTACAATGAGCAGTTCTTC.

The rearrangement links TRBV5-1 to TRBJ2-3; 8 bases fit TRBD2. The ends lost 4 bases at V and 4 bases at J; junction bases unmatched: 5. CDR1 SGHRS and CDR2 YFSETQ come from the germline V gene. The CDR3 is 14 residues long. As DNA, the CDR3 is TGCGCCAGCAGCCCCGGGGGGGCGTCAGATACGCAGTATTTT. Protein sequence: CASSPGGASDTQYF.

V usage is TRBV20-1 and J usage is TRBJ1-5; D is uncertain. The V and J ends lost 3 bases and 5 bases respectively, with 14 bases between them. CDR1 is DFQATT and CDR2 is SNEGSKA in the germline V gene (reference sequence). The CDR3 has 14 residues. The DNA of the CDR3 is TGCAGTGCTAGGGGTATTGGTTTAGATCAGCCCCAGCATTTT. Protein sequence: CSARGIGLDQPQHF.

This chain links TRBV7-2 with TRBJ2-7, with TRBD2 as a possible D gene (8 bases). V lost 0 bases and J 0 bases, leaving 15 bases between the germline ends. CDR1 is SGHTA, CDR2 FQGNSA, per germline. The CDR3 extends over 17 amino acids. Here the CDR3 DNA reads TGTGCCAGCAGCTTAGCGCAGACAGGGACTAGCTCCTACGAGCAGTACTTC. Encoded protein: CASSLAQTGTSSYEQYF.

This clonotype has more than one count but fewer than ten. This chain links TRBV4-3 with TRBJ2-7; D is ambiguous. This CDR3 comprises 14 residues. The germline gives CDR1 LGHNA, CDR2 YSLEER. Trimming cost V 0 bases and J 6 bases, with 12 bases left between them. The CDR3 region has the DNA TGCGCCAGCAGCCAAGAATACCCGATCCCCGAGCAGTACTTC. Translating it yields CASSQEYPIPEQYF.